These 9 T cell receptor beta chains were sequenced from one sample in a study of cytomegalovirus exposure and HLA in healthy donors. 60 Vbeta and 13 Jbeta primers were used in PCR. Using immunoSEQ multiplex PCR, the repertoire was profiled, and TCRdb retains in-frame clones only, with some absent. The sample holds more than 20,000 clones, roughly 80% seen once. Sequencing was done on a sample of PBMCs. The origin of the receptors is a man aged 60 to 69 in good health and CMV-seronegative.

Note on this clone: One junction end does not reproduce the germline sequence, and a read error may be involved. The rearrangement joins TRBV14 to TRBJ1-2; D gene ambiguous. This CDR3 has 13 amino acids. Germline V lookup: CDR1 SGHDN, CDR2 FVKESK. The CDR3 DNA follows: TGTGCCAGCAGCCTCAAATCCGGGTATGGCTACCCCTTC. Amino acids: CASSLKSGYGYPF. Variable domain in full (rest from reference TRBV14 and TRBJ1-2): EAGVTQFPSHSVIEKGQTVTLRCDPISGHDNLYWYRRVMGKEIKFLLHFVKESKQDESGMPNNRFLAERTGGTYSTLKVQPAELEDSGVYFCASSLKSGYGYPFGSGTRLTVV.

About this clone: One end of the junction fails to match germline, which may point to a read error. The gene calls are TRBV7-9 and TRBJ2-7; no firm D call. CDR1 and CDR2 from the germline V gene are SEHNR and FQNEAQ (reference sequence). The CDR3 sequence is 14 residues long. The CDR3 spells CSSSQDTVCQEQYF. The CDR3 nucleotides are TGTTCCAGCAGCCAAGATACGGTGTGCCAAGAGCAGTACTTC.

The V and J genes are TRBV19 and TRBJ2-7; 9 bases fit TRBD1. CDR1 and CDR2 from the germline V gene are LNHDA and SQIVND (reference sequence). This CDR3 spans 15 amino acids. V shed 0 bases and J 1 base; nucleotides not matched to a gene: 1. CDR3 region: CASSIEGTGSYEQYF. The CDR3 coding sequence is TGTGCCAGTAGTATAGAGGGGACAGGGTCCTACGAGCAGTACTTC.

Concerning this clone itself: Germline and junction disagree at one end, which may indicate a read error. The gene calls are TRBV7-7 and TRBJ2-1; TRBD2 matches 14 bases. Germline CDR1 and CDR2: SSHAT and FNYEAQ (reference sequence). The CDR3 totals 20 residues. The CDR3 reads CASSLGRAGTSGSSYNEQFF. CDR3 nucleotides: TGTGCTAGCAGCTTAGGACGGGCAGGGACTAGCGGGAGCTCCTACAATGAGCAGTTCTTC. The variable domain in full, with the rest retrieved from reference TRBV7-7 and TRBJ2-1, is GAGVSQSPRYKVTKRGQDVTLRCDPISSHATLYWYQQALGQGPEFLTYFNYEAQPDKSGLPSDRFSAERPEGSISTLTIQRTEQRDSAMYRCASSLGRAGTSGSSYNEQFFGPGTRLTVL.

V gene TRBV6-5 combines with J gene TRBJ1-1; D is undetermined. Trimming left V 0 bases short and J 3 bases short, with 14 bases between. Germline V gene lookup returns CDR1 MNHEY and CDR2 SVGAGI. CDR3 length: 16 amino acids. The CDR3 nucleotides read TGTGCCAGCAGTTACTCCTTGGGCAGGCGCTACACTGAAGCTTTCTTT. It encodes CASSYSLGRRYTEAFF.

This clone showed up just a few times. The chain employs TRBV19 and TRBJ1-5; 11 nucleotides line up with TRBD1. V lost 5 bases, J lost 3 bases, and 6 bases stayed unmatched. The CDR3 sequence is 16 residues long. Germline CDR1 reads LNHDA; CDR2 reads SQIVND (reference sequence). For the CDR3, the DNA is TGTGCCAGTAGTCGGACAGGGGGCAAGTCCAATCAGCCCCAGCATTTT. Protein: CASSRTGGKSNQPQHF.

The rearrangement joins TRBV10-3 to TRBJ1-1; D perhaps matches TRBD1 (6 bases). Germline CDR1 reads ENHRY; CDR2 reads SYGVKD. V dropped 2 bases and J dropped 6 bases, with 13 bases sitting between them. The CDR3 runs 14 residues. Here the CDR3 DNA reads TGTGCCATCAGTGAGCCAACAGGGTTCGCTGAAGCTTTCTTT. Translated: CAISEPTGFAEAFF.

The chain employs TRBV19 and TRBJ2-3, with 7 positions matching TRBD1. The J segment lost 2 bases and the V segment lost 3 bases, leaving 11 bases of the junction unmatched. Germline lookup yields CDR1 LNHDA and CDR2 SQIVND (reference sequence). CDR3 size: 17 residues. CDR3 in amino acids: CASSIPREQGITDTQYF. The CDR3 DNA is TGTGCCAGTAGTATCCCCCGCGAACAGGGGATCACAGATACGCAGTATTTT. The full variable domain, rest sourced from reference TRBV19 and TRBJ2-3, is DGGITQSPKYLFRKEGQNVTLSCEQNLNHDAMYWYRQDPGQGLRLIYYSQIVNDFQKGDIAEGYSVSREKKESFPLTVTSAQKNPTAFYLCASSIPREQGITDTQYFGPGTRLTVL.

This clone was counted between two and nine times. This chain joins TRBV6-1 and TRBJ2-3; TRBD1 is a possible D gene (5 bases). CDR3 length: 15 amino acids. V was shortened by 5 bases and J by 2 bases, with 14 bases between the two germline ends. Germline-derived CDR1 and CDR2 are MNHNS and SASEGT. The CDR3 protein is CASSLATTVTDTQYF. The CDR3 nucleotides are TGTGCCAGCAGTTTAGCAACGACAGTCACAGATACGCAGTATTTT.